The source of this T cell receptor beta chain is a study of T cells in Graves' hyperthyroidism and ophthalmopathy. RNA transcripts gave rise to amplified TCR beta CDR3 regions. The TCR CDR3 was amplified in a first-round RT-PCR using the HTBI primer set. One entry per CDR3 protein, called by TCRdb with MiXCR from the multiplex PCR reads. The sample includes approximately 520,000 distinct CDR3 sequences, roughly a quarter of them seen just once. CDR3 size: 14 residues. With 7 bases removed from V and 6 bases from J, the gap between germline ends came to 18 bases. Germline values: CDR1 MNHNS, CDR2 SASEGT.

The clonotype comes from a woman aged 25 to 45 with Graves' ophthalmopathy. The chain links TRBV6-1 to TRBJ1-2; maybe TRBD1 (6 bases). Material for sequencing was blood. As DNA, the CDR3 is TGTGCCAGCACCCCGAGGGGGAGTAGCGATGGCTACACCTTC. It yields the protein CASTPRGSSDGYTF.